The 11 T cell receptor beta chains given below trace back to one sample, sequenced in a study of metastatic and nonmetastatic thyroid tumors. TCRdb re-analyzed the PCR reads through MiXCR. This repertoire shows around 70,000 clones, less than 20% found once; its top ten account for roughly 13%. Each patient came to thyroid surgery without any prior treatment (of any kind). Sequencing used blood. The receptors shown here come from a female donor with papillary thyroid cancer or a benign thyroid nodule (not recorded which). Some clones in this sample may be carry-over from other donors' samples.

This clone was counted ten times or more. V usage is TRBV5-1 and J usage is TRBJ2-3; 7 bases line up with TRBD2. Trimming at V came to 6 bases and at J to 1 base, leaving 5 bases not matched to a gene. The CDR3 totals 14 residues. CDR1 is SGHRS, CDR2 YFSETQ, per germline. As DNA, the CDR3 is TGCGCCAGCAACAGCGGGATGGGCACAGATACGCAGTATTTT. This sequence encodes CASNSGMGTDTQYF.

This clone was seen repeatedly, ten times or more. This chain joins TRBV29-1 and TRBJ2-7; 7 nucleotides line up with TRBD2. This CDR3 is built from 12 residues. The trim removed 7 bases at V and 5 bases at J, leaving 8 bases unmatched. Germline V gene data show CDR1 as SQVTM and CDR2 as ANQGSEA. The CDR3 is CSAGEGLDEQYF. The CDR3, as DNA: TGCAGCGCTGGGGAGGGGTTGGACGAGCAGTACTTC.

This clone was counted between two and nine times. The V and J genes are TRBV15 and TRBJ2-7, with no clear D. CDR1 is LNHNV, CDR2 YYDKDF, per germline (reference sequence). CDR3 length: 15 amino acids. Trimming removed 5 bases at V and 4 bases at J, with 18 bases between. The DNA of the CDR3 is TGTGCCACCAGCGAGGATCCATACGGGCAATACGAGCAGTACTTC. Amino acid sequence: CATSEDPYGQYEQYF.

This clone was detected many times. The chain couples TRBV3-1 to TRBJ1-1; D gene ambiguous. Germline V lookup: CDR1 LGHDT, CDR2 YNNKEL (reference sequence). V lost 1 base to trimming and J lost 6 bases, with 9 bases between them. The CDR3 has 13 amino acids. CDR3: CASSQGRAAEAFF. In DNA, the CDR3 is TGTGCCAGCAGCCAAGGGAGGGCTGCTGAAGCTTTCTTT.

This clone was seen many times. The sample holds other DNA sequences that translate to the same CDR3. J is TRBJ2-7 and V is TRBV3-1; no firm D call. V was clipped by 2 bases and J by 1 base, with 3 bases between them. CDR3 length equals 12 residues. Germline-derived CDR1 and CDR2 are LGHDT and YNNKEL (reference sequence). CDR3 DNA sequence: TGTGCCAGCAGCCAACGTTCCTACGAGCAGTACTTC. This translates into CASSQRSYEQYF.

The CDR3 DNA reads TGCGCCAGCAGCCCCGACGGGGCAACTAATCAGCCCCAGCATTTT. It is translated as CASSPDGATNQPQHF. The chain has TRBV5-1 and TRBJ1-5; TRBD1 might be the D (5 bases). Trimming took off 4 bases at V and 4 bases at J, with 15 bases between the two ends. Germline CDR1 reads SGHRS; CDR2 reads YFSETQ. The CDR3 extends over 15 amino acids.

At least ten counts were recorded for this clone. This sequence joins TRBV19 and TRBJ1-5; D gene uncertain. Per the germline V gene, CDR1 is LNHDA and CDR2 is SQIVND (reference sequence). Trimming shortened V by 10 bases and J by 0 bases, and 16 bases separated the two germline ends. The CDR3 spans 15 residues. The CDR3 coding sequence is TGTGCCACCACGAGGGAACTTAATAGCAATCAGCCCCAGCATTTT. Its translation is CATTRELNSNQPQHF.

Many counts were recorded for this clone. This chain connects TRBV9 to TRBJ2-7; 8 nucleotides line up with TRBD1. V lost 3 bases, J lost 3 bases, and 11 bases stayed unmatched. Germline V gene sequence: CDR1 SGDLS, CDR2 YYNGEE. The CDR3 is made up of 16 amino acids. The CDR3 reads CASSANRDRSLYEQYF. In DNA, the CDR3 is TGTGCCAGCAGCGCCAACCGGGACAGGTCCCTCTACGAGCAGTACTTC.

This clone was picked up many times. The chain links TRBV9 to TRBJ1-1; 7 bases line up with TRBD1. This CDR3 spans 13 amino acids. V lost 4 bases, J lost 11 bases, and 11 bases stayed unmatched. From germline, CDR1 is SGDLS and CDR2 YYNGEE. CDR3 DNA: TGTGCCAGCAGCTTATACCGGGACAGCGCCGCTTTCTTT. The encoded protein is CASSLYRDSAAFF.

Comment on this clone: This may be a read error: a much more frequent sequence differs by one nucleotide. This sequence joins TRBV30 and TRBJ1-1, with D perhaps TRBD1 (5 bases). CDR1 GTSNPN and CDR2 SVGIG come from the germline V gene (reference sequence). This CDR3 spans 16 amino acids. The CDR3 region is CAWSVLRRLRGTEASF. The CDR3 DNA sequence: TGTGCCTGGAGTGTACTCAGGAGATTGCGGGGCACTGAAGCTTCCTTT.

This clone has ten or more counts. The rearrangement uses TRBV9 and TRBJ2-1; perhaps TRBD2 as D (5 bases). CDR3 length: 16 amino acids. Trimming cost V 4 bases and J 0 bases, with 14 bases left between them. The germline V gene has CDR1 SGDLS and CDR2 YYNGEE. In DNA form, the CDR3 reads TGTGCCAGCAGCCCCCGGACGGGAAGCTCCTACAATGAGCAGTTCTTC. Its protein is CASSPRTGSSYNEQFF.